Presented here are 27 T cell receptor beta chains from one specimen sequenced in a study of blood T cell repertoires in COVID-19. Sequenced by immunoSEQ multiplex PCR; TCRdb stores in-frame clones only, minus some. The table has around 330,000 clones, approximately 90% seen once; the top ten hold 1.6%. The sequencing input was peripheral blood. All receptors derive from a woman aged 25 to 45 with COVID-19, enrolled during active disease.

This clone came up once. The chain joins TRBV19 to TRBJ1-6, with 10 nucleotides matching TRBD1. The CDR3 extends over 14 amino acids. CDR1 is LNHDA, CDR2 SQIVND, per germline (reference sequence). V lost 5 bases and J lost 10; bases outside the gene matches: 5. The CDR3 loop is CASSWDRGDSPLHF. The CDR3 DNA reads TGTGCCAGTAGTTGGGACAGGGGTGACTCACCCCTCCACTTT.

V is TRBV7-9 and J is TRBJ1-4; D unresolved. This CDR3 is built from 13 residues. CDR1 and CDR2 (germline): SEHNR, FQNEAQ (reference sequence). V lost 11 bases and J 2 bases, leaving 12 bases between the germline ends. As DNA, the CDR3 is TGTGCCGAAACGGAGGGCACTAATGAAAAACTGTTTTTT. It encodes CAETEGTNEKLFF.

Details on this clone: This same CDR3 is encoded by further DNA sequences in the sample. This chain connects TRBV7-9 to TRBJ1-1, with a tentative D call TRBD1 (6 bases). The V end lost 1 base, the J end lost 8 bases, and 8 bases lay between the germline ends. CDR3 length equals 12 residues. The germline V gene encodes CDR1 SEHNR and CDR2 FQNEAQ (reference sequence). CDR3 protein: CASSLGTAEAFF. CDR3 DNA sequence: TGTGCCAGCAGCTTAGGGACAGCAGAAGCTTTCTTT.

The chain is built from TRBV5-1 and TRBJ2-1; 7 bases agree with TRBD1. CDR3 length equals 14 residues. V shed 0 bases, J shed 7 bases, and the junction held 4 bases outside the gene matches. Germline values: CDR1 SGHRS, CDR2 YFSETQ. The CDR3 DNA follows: TGCGCCAGCAGCTTGGGTGCAGGGGGTAATGAGCAGTTCTTC. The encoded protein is CASSLGAGGNEQFF.

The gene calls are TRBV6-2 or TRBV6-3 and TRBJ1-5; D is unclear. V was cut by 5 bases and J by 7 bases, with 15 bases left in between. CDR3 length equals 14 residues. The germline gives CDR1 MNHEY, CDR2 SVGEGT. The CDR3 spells CASSPYGRAQPQHF. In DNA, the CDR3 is TGTGCCAGCAGTCCATATGGGAGAGCCCAGCCCCAGCATTTT.

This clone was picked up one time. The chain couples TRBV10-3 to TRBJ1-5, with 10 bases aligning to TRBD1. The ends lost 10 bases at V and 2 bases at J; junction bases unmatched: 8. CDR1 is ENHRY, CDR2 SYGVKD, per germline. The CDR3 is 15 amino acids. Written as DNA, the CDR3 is TGTGCCACCGGACAGGGGGGTCATGGCAATCAGCCCCAGCATTTT. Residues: CATGQGGHGNQPQHF.

The CDR3 loop is CASSQSVRRGLYGYTF. CDR3 DNA sequence: TGCGCCAGCAGTCAATCAGTTAGAAGGGGCCTCTATGGCTACACCTTC. The gene calls are TRBV23-1 and TRBJ1-2; maybe TRBD1 (5 bases). TRBV23-1 is given ORF status, its function remaining uncertain. This CDR3 is 16 amino acids long. The ends were cut back, 0 bases at V and 4 bases at J, with 15 bases in the middle.

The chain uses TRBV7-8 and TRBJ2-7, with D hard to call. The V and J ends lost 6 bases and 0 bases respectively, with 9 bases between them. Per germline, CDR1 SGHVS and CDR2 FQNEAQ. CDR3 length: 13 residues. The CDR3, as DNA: TGTGCCAGCAGACCCCGGAGCTCCTACGAGCAGTACTTC. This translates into CASRPRSSYEQYF.

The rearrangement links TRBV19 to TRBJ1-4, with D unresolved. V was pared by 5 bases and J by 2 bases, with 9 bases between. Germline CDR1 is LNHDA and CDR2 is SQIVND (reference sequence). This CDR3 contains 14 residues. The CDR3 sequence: CASSSWETNEKLFF. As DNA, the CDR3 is TGTGCCAGTAGTTCTTGGGAGACTAATGAAAAACTGTTTTTT.

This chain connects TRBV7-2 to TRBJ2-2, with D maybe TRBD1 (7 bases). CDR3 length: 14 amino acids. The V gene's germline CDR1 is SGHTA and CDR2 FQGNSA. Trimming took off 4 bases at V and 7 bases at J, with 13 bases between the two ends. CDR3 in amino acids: CASSSRGRGGELFF. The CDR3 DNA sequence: TGTGCCAGCAGCTCTAGGGGGCGGGGCGGGGAGCTGTTTTTT.

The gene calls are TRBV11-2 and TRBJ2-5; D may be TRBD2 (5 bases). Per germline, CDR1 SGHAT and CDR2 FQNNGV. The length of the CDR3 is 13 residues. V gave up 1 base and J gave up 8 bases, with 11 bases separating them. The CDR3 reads CASSLGQASTQYF. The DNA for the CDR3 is TGTGCCAGCAGCTTAGGGCAGGCTAGCACCCAGTACTTC.

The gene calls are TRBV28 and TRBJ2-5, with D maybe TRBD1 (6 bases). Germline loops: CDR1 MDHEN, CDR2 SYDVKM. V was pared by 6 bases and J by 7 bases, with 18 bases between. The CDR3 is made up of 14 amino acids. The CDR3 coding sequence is TGTGCCAGCAGAACTGGACAGACAAGGGGGACCCAGTACTTC. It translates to CASRTGQTRGTQYF. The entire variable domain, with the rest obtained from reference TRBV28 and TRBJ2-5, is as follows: DVKVTQSSRYLVKRTGEKVFLECVQDMDHENMFWYRQDPGLGLRLIYFSYDVKMKEKGDIPEGYSVSREKKERFSLILESASTNQTSMYLCASRTGQTRGTQYFGPGTRLLVL.

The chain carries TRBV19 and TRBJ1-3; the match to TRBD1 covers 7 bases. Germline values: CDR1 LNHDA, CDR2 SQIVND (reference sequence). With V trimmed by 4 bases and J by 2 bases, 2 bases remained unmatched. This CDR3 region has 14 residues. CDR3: CASSTGQPGNTIYF. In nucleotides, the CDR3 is TGTGCCAGTAGTACGGGACAGCCTGGAAACACCATATATTTT.

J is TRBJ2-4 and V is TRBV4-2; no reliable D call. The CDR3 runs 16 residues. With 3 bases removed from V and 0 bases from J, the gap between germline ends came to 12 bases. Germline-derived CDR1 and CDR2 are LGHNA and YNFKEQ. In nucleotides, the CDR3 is TGTGCCAGCAGCCAGGCAGATAGCCTAGCCAAAAACATTCAGTACTTC. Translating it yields CASSQADSLAKNIQYF.

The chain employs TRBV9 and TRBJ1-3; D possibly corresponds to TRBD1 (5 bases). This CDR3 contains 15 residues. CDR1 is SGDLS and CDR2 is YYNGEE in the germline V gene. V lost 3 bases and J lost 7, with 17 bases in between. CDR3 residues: CASSGYAGGKNTIYF. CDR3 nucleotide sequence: TGTGCCAGCAGCGGATACGCGGGGGGGAAGAACACCATATATTTT. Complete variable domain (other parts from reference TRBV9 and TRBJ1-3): DSGVTQTPKHLITATGQRVTLRCSPRSGDLSVYWYQQSLDQGLQFLIQYYNGEERAKGNILERFSAQQFPDLHSELNLSSLELGDSALYFCASSGYAGGKNTIYFGEGSWLTVV.

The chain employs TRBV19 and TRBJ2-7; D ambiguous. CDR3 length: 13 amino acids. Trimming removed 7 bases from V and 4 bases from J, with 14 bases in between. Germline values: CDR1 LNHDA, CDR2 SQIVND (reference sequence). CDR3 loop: CASTAGSPYEQYF. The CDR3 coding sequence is TGTGCCAGTACTGCCGGGTCCCCTTACGAGCAGTACTTC.

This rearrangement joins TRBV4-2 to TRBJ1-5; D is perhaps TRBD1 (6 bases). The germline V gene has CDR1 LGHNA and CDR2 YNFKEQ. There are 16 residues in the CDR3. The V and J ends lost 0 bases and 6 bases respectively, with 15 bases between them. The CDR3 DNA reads TGTGCCAGCAGCCAAGAGTTGGGGGGGCATGGTCAGCCCCAGCATTTT. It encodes CASSQELGGHGQPQHF.

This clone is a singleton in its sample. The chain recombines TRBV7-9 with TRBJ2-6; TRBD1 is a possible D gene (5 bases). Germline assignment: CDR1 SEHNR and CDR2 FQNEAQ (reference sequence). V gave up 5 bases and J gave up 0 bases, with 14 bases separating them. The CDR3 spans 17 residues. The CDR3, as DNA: TGTGCCAGCAGCCAGGGCCCTAAGGACTCTGGGGCCAACGTCCTGACTTTC. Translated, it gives CASSQGPKDSGANVLTF.

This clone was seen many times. The CDR3 loop is CASSWGDRTNEKLFF. In DNA, the CDR3 is TGCGCCAGCAGCTGGGGGGACAGAACTAATGAAAAACTGTTTTTT. The chain couples TRBV5-1 to TRBJ1-4; 7 bases map to TRBD1. Germline CDR1 SGHRS, CDR2 YFSETQ. The CDR3 totals 15 residues. J lost 1 base, V lost 3 bases, and 3 bases had no gene match.

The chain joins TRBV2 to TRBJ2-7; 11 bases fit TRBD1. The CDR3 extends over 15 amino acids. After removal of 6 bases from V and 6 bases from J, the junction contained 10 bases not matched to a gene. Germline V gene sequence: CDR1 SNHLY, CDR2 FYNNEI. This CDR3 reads CASSQTGQGGLEQYV. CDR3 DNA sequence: TGTGCCAGCAGCCAAACGGGACAGGGGGGTCTCGAGCAGTACGTC.

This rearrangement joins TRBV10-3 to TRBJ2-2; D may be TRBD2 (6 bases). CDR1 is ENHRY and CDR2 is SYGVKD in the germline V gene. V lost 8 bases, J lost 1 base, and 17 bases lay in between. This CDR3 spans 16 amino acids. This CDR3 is CAIARDGFQNTGELFF. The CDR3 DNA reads TGTGCCATCGCGCGGGACGGTTTTCAGAACACCGGGGAGCTGTTTTTT.

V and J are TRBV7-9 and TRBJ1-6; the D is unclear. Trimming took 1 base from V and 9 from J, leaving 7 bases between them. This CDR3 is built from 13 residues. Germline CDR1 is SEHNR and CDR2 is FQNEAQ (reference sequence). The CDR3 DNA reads TGTGCCAGCAGCTTAGTACAGACTTCACCCCTCCACTTT. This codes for CASSLVQTSPLHF.

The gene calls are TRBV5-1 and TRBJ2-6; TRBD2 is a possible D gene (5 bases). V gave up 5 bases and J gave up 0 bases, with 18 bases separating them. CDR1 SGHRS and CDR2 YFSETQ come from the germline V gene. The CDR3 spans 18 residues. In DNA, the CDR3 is TGCGCCAGCAGATTTGTTCTGGAGGTAGGCTCTGGGGCCAACGTCCTGACTTTC. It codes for CASRFVLEVGSGANVLTF.

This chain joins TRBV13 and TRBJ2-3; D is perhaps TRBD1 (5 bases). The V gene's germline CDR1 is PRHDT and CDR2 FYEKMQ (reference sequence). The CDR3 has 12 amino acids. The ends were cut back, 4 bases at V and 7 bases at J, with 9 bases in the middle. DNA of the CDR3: TGTGCCAGCAGCTCGCAGGGTAATACGCAGTATTTT. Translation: CASSSQGNTQYF.

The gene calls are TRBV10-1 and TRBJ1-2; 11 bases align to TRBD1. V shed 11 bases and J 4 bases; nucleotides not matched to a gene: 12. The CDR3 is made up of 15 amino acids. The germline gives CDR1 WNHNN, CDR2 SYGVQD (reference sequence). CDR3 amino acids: CAAPKGQGGPYGYTF. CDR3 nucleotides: TGCGCCGCTCCCAAGGGACAGGGGGGCCCCTATGGCTACACCTTC.

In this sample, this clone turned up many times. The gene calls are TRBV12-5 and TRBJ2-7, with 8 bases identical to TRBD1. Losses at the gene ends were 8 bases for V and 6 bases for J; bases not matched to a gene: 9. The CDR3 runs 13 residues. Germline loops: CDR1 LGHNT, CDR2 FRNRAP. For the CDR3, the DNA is TGTGCTAGTAGTACGACAGGGGCTGGCGAGCAGTACTTC. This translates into CASSTTGAGEQYF. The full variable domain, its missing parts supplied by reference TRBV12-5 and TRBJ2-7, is DARVTQTPRHKVTEMGQEVTMRCQPILGHNTVFWYRQTMMQGLELLAYFRNRAPLDDSGMPKDRFSAEMPDATLATLKIQPSEPRDSAVYFCASSTTGAGEQYFGPGTRLTVT.

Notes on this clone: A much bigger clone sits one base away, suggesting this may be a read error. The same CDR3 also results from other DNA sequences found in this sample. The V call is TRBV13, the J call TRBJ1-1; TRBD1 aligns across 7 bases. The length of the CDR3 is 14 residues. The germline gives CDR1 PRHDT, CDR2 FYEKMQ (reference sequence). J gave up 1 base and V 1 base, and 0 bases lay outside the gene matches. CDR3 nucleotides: TGTGCCAGCAGCTTAGAGGGGGCGAACACTGAAGCTTTCTTT. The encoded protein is CASSLEGANTEAFF.